This entry lists 21 T cell receptor beta chains sequenced from one sample in a study of tumor-infiltrating lymphocytes in primary liver carcinoma. The tissue used was unsorted bulk material of about 17-33 mg. RNA and DNA were co-extracted from it with the AllPrep DNA/RNA mini kit. Starting from 450 to 500 ng of total RNA, TCR beta cDNA was produced with a primer in the constant region. Construction of TCR beta libraries relied on three successive nested multiplex PCR rounds employing slightly modified ARM-PCR. TRBV1-TRBV30 forward and Cbeta reverse primers drove the first two roughly 10-cycle rounds. Via MiXCR, TCRdb re-called the multiplex PCR reads, giving one row per CDR3 protein. This sample has more than 70,000 distinct CDR3 sequences; approximately 70% occur once, and the top ten carry about 26%. Input material: tumor-adjacent normal liver tissue. These receptors came from a man aged 35 to 55 with primary liver carcinoma and hepatitis B virus infection.

The chain uses TRBV19 and TRBJ2-3; tentative D call: TRBD1 (7 bases). Per germline, CDR1 LNHDA and CDR2 SQIVND (reference sequence). Between the trimmed V and J ends, which lost 5 bases and 1 base, there was a span of 13 bases. The CDR3 runs to 15 residues. Here the CDR3 DNA reads TGTGCCAGTAGTTCAACAGGGGAGGGCACAGATACGCAGTATTTT. Its translation is CASSSTGEGTDTQYF.

Concerning this clonotype itself: Germline and junction disagree at one end, which may indicate a read error. CDR3 bases: TGTGCCAACAGCTTACAAGCGGGAGTCAGCACAGATACGCAGTATTTT. Translated: CANSLQAGVSTDTQYF. The V gene is TRBV11-2, the J gene TRBJ2-3; TRBD2 agrees at 8 bases. CDR1 and CDR2 from the germline V gene are SGHAT and FQNNGV. The CDR3 is 16 amino acids.

The count of this clonotype is one. A read error may account for a junction end that differs from germline. The chain uses TRBV11-1 and TRBJ2-1; D is possibly TRBD2 (6 bases). The CDR3 has 15 amino acids. The germline V gene encodes CDR1 SGHAT and CDR2 FQDESV (reference sequence). The DNA of the CDR3 is TGTACCAGCAGGGAGGAGACAATCCTCTCCAAAGGGCAGTTCTTC. This codes for CTSREETILSKGQFF.

The chain uses TRBV20-1 and TRBJ1-5; 8 bases map to TRBD1. CDR3 length equals 16 residues. V shed 5 bases and J 9 bases; nucleotides not matched to a gene: 18. Per the germline V gene, CDR1 is DFQATT and CDR2 is SNEGSKA (reference sequence). The CDR3 nucleotides read TGCAGTGCTCCAGGGCTTGGGGACAGGAGGATATGGCCCCAGCATTTT. This encodes CSAPGLGDRRIWPQHF.

In its sample, this clonotype was seen a few times. At one boundary the junction diverges from the germline segment, which might be a read error. The chain is built from TRBV11-3 and TRBJ2-1; D ambiguous. The CDR3 covers 12 residues. Germline CDR1 is SGHNT and CDR2 is YENEEA. The CDR3 is CASSLDFNERFF. The DNA of the CDR3 is TGTGCCAGCAGCTTAGACTTTAATGAGCGGTTCTTC.

As concerns this clonotype: One end of the junction fails to match germline, which may point to a read error. The rearrangement uses TRBV2 and TRBJ2-5; 12 bases match TRBD2. Looked up from germline, CDR1 is SNHLY and CDR2 is FYNNEI. The CDR3 loop spans 15 amino acids. The CDR3 sequence is CASSGTSGFQEAQYF. Written as DNA, the CDR3 is TGTGCCAGCAGCGGGACTAGCGGGTTCCAAGAGGCCCAGTACTTC.

About this clonotype: The CDR3 end shows no conserved phenylalanine or tryptophan, and so a read error is likely. The rearrangement uses TRBV4-2 and TRBJ2-7; no definite D call. Germline CDR1 LGHNA, CDR2 YNFKEQ. Trimming removed 2 bases at V and 3 bases at J, with 14 bases between. The CDR3 length is 15 residues. The CDR3 protein is CASSQQALPFYEQYL. The CDR3 region has the DNA TGTGCCAGCAGCCAACAAGCTCTACCCTTCTACGAGCAGTACTTA.

CDR3 region: CASSLILAGGPLYEQYF. Here the CDR3 DNA reads TGTGCCAGCAGCTTGATCCTAGCGGGTGGGCCCCTCTATGAGCAGTACTTC. This sequence joins TRBV5-5 and TRBJ2-7, with 8 bases that match TRBD2. V shed 1 base and J 7 bases; nucleotides not matched to a gene: 16. CDR3 size: 17 residues. Germline CDR1 is SGHKS and CDR2 is YYEKEE (reference sequence).

In its sample, this clonotype was seen once. No conserved phenylalanine or tryptophan ends this CDR3, so it is likely a read error. V and J are TRBV5-5 and TRBJ1-1; D is perhaps TRBD1 (6 bases). This CDR3 spans 14 amino acids. Trimming left V 1 base short and J 6 bases short, with 13 bases between. The germline CDR1 and CDR2 sequences are SGHKS and YYEKEE (reference sequence). CDR3 amino acids: CASSLYYREAEAFS. DNA for the CDR3: TGTGCCAGCAGCTTGTACTACAGGGAGGCTGAAGCTTTCTCT.

This rearrangement joins TRBV6-6 to TRBJ2-7; D not certain. Looked up from germline, CDR1 is MNHNY and CDR2 is SVGAGI (reference sequence). CDR3 size: 14 residues. The chain's CDR3 is CTNSYSADLYEQYF. The CDR3 DNA follows: TGTACCAACAGTTACTCGGCAGACCTCTACGAGCAGTACTTC.

The rearrangement links TRBV20-1 to TRBJ2-5, with D tentatively TRBD1 or TRBD2 (7 bases each). V was clipped by 7 bases and J by 12 bases, with 18 bases between them. Germline V CDR1 and CDR2: DFQATT, SNEGSKA (reference sequence). The CDR3 consists of 11 residues. CDR3 sequence reads: CSGQLTGREYF. In DNA form, the CDR3 reads TGCAGTGGCCAATTGACAGGGAGGGAGTACTTC.

The rearrangement joins TRBV6-2 or TRBV6-3 to TRBJ1-3, with D perhaps TRBD1 (5 bases). The CDR3 has 20 residues. Germline V gene lookup returns CDR1 MNHEY and CDR2 SVGEGT. Trimming removed 8 bases from V and 0 bases from J, with 29 bases in between. DNA for the CDR3: TGTGCCAGCGTAAACCCGATAGGGGCGCAAAACGGGGGCTCTGGAAACACCATATATTTT. This codes for CASVNPIGAQNGGSGNTIYF.

The chain combines TRBV11-2 with TRBJ2-1; possible D gene TRBD2, 6 bases. The V and J ends lost 6 bases and 7 bases respectively, with 13 bases between them. The CDR3 spans 13 residues. Germline CDR1 is SGHAT and CDR2 is FQNNGV. CDR3 loop: CASSFVEGNEQFF. The CDR3 region has the DNA TGTGCCAGCAGTTTCGTGGAGGGAAATGAGCAGTTCTTC.

V gene TRBV6-5 combines with J gene TRBJ2-7; no clear D. The CDR3 is 13 residues long. Germline CDR1 and CDR2: MNHEY and SVGAGI. V was trimmed by 6 bases and J by 8 bases, leaving 17 bases between them. CDR3 loop: CASRFGPRMKQYF. The DNA for the CDR3 is TGTGCCAGCAGATTTGGACCGAGGATGAAGCAGTACTTC.

Details on this clonotype: The junction departs from germline at one end; a sequencing error may be responsible. This chain links TRBV6-6 with TRBJ2-7; 7 nucleotides match TRBD1. The CDR3 covers 14 residues. Germline CDR1 and CDR2: MNHNY and SVGAGI (reference sequence). This chain's CDR3 is CASSYSAGGEEKYF. CDR3 coding DNA: TGTGCCAGTAGTTACTCGGCAGGGGGTGAGGAGAAGTACTTC.

A note on this clonotype: At one boundary the junction diverges from the germline segment, which might be a read error. The chain couples TRBV7-6 to TRBJ2-7, with 10 positions matching TRBD1. The germline V gene has CDR1 SGHVS and CDR2 FNYEAQ. This CDR3 has 14 residues. This chain's CDR3 is CASGDRGRPYEKYF. The CDR3 coding sequence is TGTGCCAGCGGAGACAGGGGGCGCCCCTACGAGAAGTACTTC.

At least ten counts were recorded for this clonotype. The rearrangement uses TRBV12-3 or TRBV12-4 and TRBJ2-2, with 8 nucleotides matching TRBD1. The CDR3 totals 14 residues. The ends lost 6 bases at V and 4 bases at J; junction bases unmatched: 4. The CDR3 DNA sequence: TGTGCCAGCAGGGGGACAGGTTTCACCGGGGAGCTGTTTTTT. Its protein product is CASRGTGFTGELFF.

This clonotype has a count of ten or more. The rearrangement links TRBV6-1 to TRBJ2-7; 10 bases map to TRBD1. With V trimmed by 6 bases and J by 6 bases, 5 bases remained unmatched. CDR1 is MNHNS and CDR2 is SASEGT in the germline V gene. The CDR3 has 13 residues. The CDR3 reads CASRGTGEIEQYF. For the CDR3, the DNA is TGTGCCAGCAGGGGGACAGGGGAGATCGAGCAGTACTTC.

About this clonotype: One end of the junction fails to match germline, which may point to a read error. The chain employs TRBV6-5 and TRBJ2-7; 10 bases are a match to TRBD1. The CDR3 runs to 14 residues. CDR1 and CDR2 from the germline V gene are MNHEY and SVGAGI. CDR3 nucleotides: TGTATCAGCAGTAGGGACAGGGGCTCCCACGAGCAGTACTTC. Protein product: CISSRDRGSHEQYF.

In its sample, this clonotype was seen many times. The chain uses TRBV11-2 and TRBJ2-7, with D possibly being TRBD2 (6 bases). In germline, CDR1 is SGHAT, CDR2 FQNNGV. The length of the CDR3 is 15 residues. The V and J ends lost 5 bases and 2 bases respectively, with 16 bases between them. This CDR3 reads CASSLGGTLPYEQYF. CDR3 DNA sequence: TGTGCCAGCAGCCTCGGCGGGACTCTACCCTACGAGCAGTACTTC.

The genes are TRBV11-1 and TRBJ1-1; D gene unclear. Germline CDR1 and CDR2: SGHAT and FQDESV (reference sequence). This CDR3 is 13 amino acids long. Trimming removed 5 bases at V and 8 bases at J, with 15 bases between. Here the CDR3 reads CASSHGRNAEAFF. In DNA form, the CDR3 reads TGTGCCAGCAGCCACGGGCGGAACGCCGAAGCTTTCTTT.